This T cell receptor (beta chain) was recovered during a study of shared clonotypes between healthy human individuals. Clones were read by immunoSEQ multiplex PCR, and TCRdb kept only the in-frame ones, dropping some. The sample yields about 2.4 million clones, over 85% seen once. This clone was seen only once. The CDR3 extends over 15 amino acids. Germline-derived CDR1 and CDR2 are MRHNA and SNTAGT. Unmatched junction bases numbered 4, after V lost 3 bases and J lost 5 bases. The sequencing sample was made of naive CD4+ T cells from PBMCs. Regarding subset: CD45RA+ positively selected. This TCR was recovered from a man aged 18 to 29 in good health. Some clones in this sample may be carry-over from other donors' samples. The rearrangement links TRBV6-4 to TRBJ2-3; TRBD2 matches 11 bases. The CDR3 bases are TGTGCCAGCAGTGATTTTGGACTAGCGGGAGATACGCAGTATTTT. This sequence encodes CASSDFGLAGDTQYF.